The clone carrying this T cell receptor (beta chain) was counted between two and nine times. Its target is unknown. This sample is part of a study of T-cell reconstitution after alpha-beta-depleted transplantation in children. The study's findings and limits: At one year after transplant, newly produced T cells mostly accounted for T-cell counts and diversity. Approximately two months post-transplant, alpha-beta T cells reportedly originated from several hundred expanded graft clones.

Unique molecular identifiers were used in preparing the TCRbeta library. TCRdb passed the PCR reads through MiXCR, listing each CDR3 protein once. This table holds roughly 500,000 distinct CDR3 sequences, about 10% found once. In germline, CDR1 is SGHTA, CDR2 FQGNSA. The CDR3 consists of 17 residues. The V gene end was trimmed by 5 bases and the J gene end by 6 bases; junction bases not matched to a gene: 14. The chain recombines TRBV7-2 with TRBJ2-1; 9 positions match TRBD2. The sample was PBMCs, taken before TCRalphabeta/CD19-depleted stem cell transplant. The TCR sequence derives from a child younger than 10 with inherited bone marrow failure, due to receive a stem cell transplant. The CDR3 loop reads CASSTSIAGVWGNEQFF. CDR3 nucleotide sequence: TGTGCCAGCAGCACATCAATAGCGGGAGTCTGGGGCAATGAGCAGTTCTTC.